A selection of T cell receptor beta chains follows, all from one sample in a study of untreated major depressive disorder. Assay used: immunoSEQ multiplex PCR; TCRdb lists only in-frame clones, some missing. This sample yields about 22,000 clones, of which roughly 90% are seen a single time; under 0.6% belongs to the top ten. Input material: CD4+ T cells from PBMCs. The receptor source for this set is a woman aged 40 to 55 in good health. Both conserved end residues are part of each CDR3. D genes are given only for firm matches. A clone size is listed for some rows: how often the clone was seen (once, few, many), or a class if it is expanded.

d_call | j_call | v_call | clone_size | cdr3_nt | cdr3_aa
. | TRBJ2-4 | TRBV10-2 | . | TGCGCCAGCAGTCCAGGGGGGATAGCCAAAAACATTCAGTACTTC | CASSPGGIAKNIQYF
TRBD2 | TRBJ2-1 | TRBV6-5 | . | TGTGCCAGCAGAAGGGGACTAGGGGGGGGCAATGAGCAGTTCTTC | CASRRGLGGGNEQFF
. | TRBJ2-6 | TRBV5-1 | . | TGCGCCAGCAGCCGCGGACAGCCTGGGGCCAACGTCCTGACTTTC | CASSRGQPGANVLTF
. | TRBJ1-5 | TRBV15 | . | TGTGCCACCGGGGTTGGTTATATAGGAAATCAGCCCCAGCATTTT | CATGVGYIGNQPQHF
. | TRBJ1-6 | TRBV10-3 | . | TGTGCCATCGCGGAAAGCTCCTATAATTCACCCCTCCACTTT | CAIAESSYNSPLHF
TRBD1 | TRBJ1-2 | TRBV5-6 | . | TGTGCCAGCAGCGGAGACAGGGGTGACTATGGCTACACCTTC | CASSGDRGDYGYTF
. | TRBJ2-3 | TRBV27 | . | TGTGCCAGCAGTCGGAATAAAGCGACAACTAGCACAGATACGCAGTATTTT | CASSRNKATTSTDTQYF
. | TRBJ2-1 | TRBV5-8 | . | TGTGCCAGCAGCACCGGGACCAAGCAGTTCTTC | CASSTGTKQFF
. | TRBJ2-7 | TRBV5-6 | . | TGTGCCAGCAGCTTTGGCTTCTACGAGCAGTACTTC | CASSFGFYEQYF
TRBD1 | TRBJ2-2 | TRBV15 | . | TGTGCCACCAGCAGTACAGGGGGACACACCGGGGAGCTGTTTTTT | CATSSTGGHTGELFF
. | TRBJ1-1 | TRBV7-2 | few | TGTGCCAGCAGCCTGCTAATGGGCACTGAAGCTTTCTTT | CASSLLMGTEAFF
TRBD2 | TRBJ2-3 | TRBV6-5 | . | TGTGCCAGCAGTTACGGGCGGGGGGGCACAGATACGCAGTATTTT | CASSYGRGGTDTQYF
. | TRBJ1-2 | TRBV5-6 | few | TGTGCCAGCAGCACTAACTGGGCCGCTTCCCTTAACTATGGCTACACCTTC | CASSTNWAASLNYGYTF
. | TRBJ2-7 | TRBV28 | . | TGTGCCAGCAGTTCCCCCTTCAGCGGGCCCCTCGAGCAGTACTTC | CASSSPFSGPLEQYF
TRBD1 | TRBJ1-2 | TRBV7-9 | once | TGTGCCAGCAGCCCCAAGGGGGCGGGGTTGGGCTACACCTTC | CASSPKGAGLGYTF
TRBD1 | TRBJ2-3 | TRBV6-4 | few | TGTGCCAGCAGACGCCTCGGGATCACAGGGGTGATCACAGATACGCAGTATTTT | CASRRLGITGVITDTQYF
. | TRBJ1-2 | TRBV5-1 | few | TGCGCCAGCAGAACCGGGACAAGTGCGAACTATGGCTACACCTTC | CASRTGTSANYGYTF
TRBD2 | TRBJ2-1 | TRBV10-3 | . | TGTGCCATCAGTGATCGAGCGGGAGGGGGCAATGAGCAGTTCTTC | CAISDRAGGGNEQFF
. | TRBJ2-7 | TRBV7-9 | . | TGTGCCAGCAGCCTAGGACAGAGCTCCTACGAGCAGTACTTC | CASSLGQSSYEQYF
TRBD1 | TRBJ2-3 | TRBV27 | . | TGTGCCAGCAGCTTGGGACAGCGATGGGATACGCAGTATTTT | CASSLGQRWDTQYF
. | TRBJ2-7 | TRBV28 | once | TGTGCCAGCAGTTTAGTGGACTCCGATTACGAGCAGTACTTC | CASSLVDSDYEQYF
. | TRBJ1-5 | TRBV28 | . | TGTGCCAGCAGTTTGATCCCGGGACACTATAGCAATCAGCCCCAGCATTTT | CASSLIPGHYSNQPQHF
TRBD1 | TRBJ1-4 | TRBV27 | . | TGTGCCAGCAGATTGGGACAGGGGTATGAAAAACTGTTTTTT | CASRLGQGYEKLFF
. | TRBJ2-3 | TRBV7-9 | few | TGTGCCAGCAGAGACAGTGACCGGTCGGATACGCAGTATTTT | CASRDSDRSDTQYF
TRBD2 | TRBJ2-3 | TRBV29-1 | . | TGCAGCGTTTGGGGGGGTATCGTGGTGGGACGGCCCACAGATACGCAGTATTTT | CSVWGGIVVGRPTDTQYF
TRBD1 | TRBJ2-5 | TRBV7-2 | . | TGTGCCAGCAGCTCCGGGGACAGGGTAGGGGAGACCCAGTACTTC | CASSSGDRVGETQYF
TRBD1 | TRBJ1-1 | TRBV5-1 | . | TGCGCCAGCAGCACCCGGACAGGGGCTGACACTGAAGCTTTCTTT | CASSTRTGADTEAFF
. | TRBJ1-1 | TRBV9 | . | TGTGCCAGCAGCCCCCCTCTGACGAGTTCCACTGAAGCTTTCTTT | CASSPPLTSSTEAFF
TRBD1 | TRBJ2-7 | TRBV2 | . | TGTGCCAGCAGTCCCGGGACAGGGGGAATGGGGCAGTACTTC | CASSPGTGGMGQYF
. | TRBJ2-2 | TRBV6-1 | . | TGTGCCAGCAGTGAAGTGGGGACGGATCGAGCCGGGGAGCTGTTTTTT | CASSEVGTDRAGELFF
TRBD2 | TRBJ2-6 | TRBV10-3 | . | TGTGCCATCAGTGATGGCGGGGGAGGATCTGGGGCCAACGTCCTGACTTTC | CAISDGGGGSGANVLTF
. | TRBJ2-1 | TRBV2 | . | TGTGCCAGCAGTGTACAGGGTGATGGCAATGAGCAGTTCTTC | CASSVQGDGNEQFF
TRBD2 | TRBJ2-7 | TRBV7-2 | . | TGTGCCAGCAGCTTAGACAGCGGGAGGACCTACGAGCAGTACTTC | CASSLDSGRTYEQYF
TRBD1 | TRBJ1-1 | TRBV29-1 | . | TGCAGCGTGGGACAGGGAAACACTGAAGCTTTCTTT | CSVGQGNTEAFF
TRBD1 | TRBJ2-3 | TRBV15 | . | TGTGCCACCAGCAGAGGACAGGGATCGGCAGATACGCAGTATTTT | CATSRGQGSADTQYF
. | TRBJ2-3 | TRBV11-3 | . | TGTGCCAGCAGCTTATCTGGGTCCACAGATACGCAGTATTTT | CASSLSGSTDTQYF